This T cell receptor (beta chain) was sequenced for a study of naive and memory T cell subsets. Trimming took 5 bases from V and 8 from J; bases not matched to a gene: 4. Germline CDR1 reads SGHTA; CDR2 reads FQGNSA. CDR3 size: 13 residues. As for this clonotype: Its antigen remains unidentified.

CD4 T cells were positively selected, then CD8 T cells from the CD4-negative fraction. Cells stained for CD3, CD4, CD8, CD45RA and CD27 were sorted into four subsets. Study-level findings and limits: Over 95% of naive TCR sequences appeared only once, unlike memory subsets. Possibly reflecting memory cells re-expressing CD45RA, a few larger clonotypes occurred in naive repertoires, especially CD8. Between naive and memory subsets, TCR abundance power law exponents differed.

An equimolar mix of two oligonucleotides served as the beta constant-region primer for TRBC1 and TRBC2. Ligated cDNA was amplified by four rounds of PCR with nested alpha and beta constant-region primers and SP2. TCRdb re-analysed the UMI-ligation and nested PCR reads in MiXCR, keeping a single row per CDR3 protein. The sample lists about 150,000 distinct CDR3 sequences, under 25% occurring once. The chain uses TRBV7-2 and TRBJ1-2; TRBD1 agrees at 11 bases. The sequencing input was naive CD4+ T cells from blood. This TCR was sampled from a human donor in good health. For the CDR3, the DNA is TGTGCCAGCAGCCAGGACAGGGGGCGAGGCTACACCTTC. The encoded protein is CASSQDRGRGYTF.